This TCR beta chain originates from a study of monozygotic twins with cystic fibrosis. Study-wide findings and caveats: Monozygotic CF twin pairs shared significantly more nucleotide-identical clonotypes than unrelated CF individuals did.

Notes on this clone: The antigen is unknown.

J was trimmed by 4 bases and V by 2 bases; bases with no gene match: 10. CDR3 length equals 16 residues. Per germline, CDR1 SGHTA and CDR2 FQGNSA. TCRdb's copy holds only in-frame clones and misses some; the assay was immunoSEQ multiplex PCR. The sample holds some 33,000 clones, about nine tenths seen once. The specimen was blood. The receptor was derived from a boy younger than 10 with cystic fibrosis. The V gene is TRBV7-2, the J gene TRBJ2-5; TRBD2 agrees at 7 bases. The CDR3 DNA reads TGTGCCAGCAGCTTACATGGACCGGGCGGGGGAGAGACCCAGTACTTC. This sequence encodes CASSLHGPGGGETQYF. The complete variable domain, with remaining parts taken from reference TRBV7-2 and TRBJ2-5, reads GAGVSQSPSNKVTEKGKDVELRCDPISGHTALYWYRQSLGQGLEFLIYFQGNSAPDKSGLPSDRFSAERTGGSVSTLTIQRTQQEDSAVYLCASSLHGPGGGETQYFGPGTRLLVL.